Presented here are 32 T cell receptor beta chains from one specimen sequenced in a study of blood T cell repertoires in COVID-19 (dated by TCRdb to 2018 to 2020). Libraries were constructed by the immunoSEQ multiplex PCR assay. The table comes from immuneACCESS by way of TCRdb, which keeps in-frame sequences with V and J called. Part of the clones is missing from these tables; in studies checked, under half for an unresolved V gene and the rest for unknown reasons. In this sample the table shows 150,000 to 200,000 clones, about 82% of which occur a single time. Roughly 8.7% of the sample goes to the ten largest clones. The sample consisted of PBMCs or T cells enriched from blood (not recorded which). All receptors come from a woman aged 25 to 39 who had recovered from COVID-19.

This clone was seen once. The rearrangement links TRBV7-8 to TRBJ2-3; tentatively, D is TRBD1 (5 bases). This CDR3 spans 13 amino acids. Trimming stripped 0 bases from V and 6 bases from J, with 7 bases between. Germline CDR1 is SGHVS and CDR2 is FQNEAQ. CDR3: CASSLAQGDTQYF. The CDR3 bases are TGTGCCAGCAGCTTAGCGCAGGGTGATACGCAGTATTTT.

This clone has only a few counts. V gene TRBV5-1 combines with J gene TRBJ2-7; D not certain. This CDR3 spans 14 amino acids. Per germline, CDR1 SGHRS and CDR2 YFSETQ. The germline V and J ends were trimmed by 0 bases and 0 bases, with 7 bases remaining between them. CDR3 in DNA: TGCGCCAGCAGCTTGGATGTACTCTCCTACGAGCAGTACTTC. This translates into CASSLDVLSYEQYF.

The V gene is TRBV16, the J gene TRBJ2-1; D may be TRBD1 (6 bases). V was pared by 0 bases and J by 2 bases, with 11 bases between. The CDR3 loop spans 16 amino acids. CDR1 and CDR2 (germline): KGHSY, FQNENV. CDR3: CASSQSARGTYNEQFF. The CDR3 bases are TGTGCCAGCAGCCAATCCGCCAGGGGAACCTACAATGAGCAGTTCTTC.

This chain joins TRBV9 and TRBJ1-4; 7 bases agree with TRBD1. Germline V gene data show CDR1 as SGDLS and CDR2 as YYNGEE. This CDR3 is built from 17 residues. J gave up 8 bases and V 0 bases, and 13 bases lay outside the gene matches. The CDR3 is CASSVEGGGASTEKLFF. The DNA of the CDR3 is TGTGCCAGCAGCGTAGAAGGAGGGGGCGCGAGCACCGAAAAACTGTTTTTT.

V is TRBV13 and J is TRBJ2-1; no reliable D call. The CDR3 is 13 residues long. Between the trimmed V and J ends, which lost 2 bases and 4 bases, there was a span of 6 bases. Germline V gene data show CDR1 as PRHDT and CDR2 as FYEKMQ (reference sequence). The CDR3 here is CASSLTRYNEQFF. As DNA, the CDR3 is TGTGCCAGCAGCTTAACTCGATACAATGAGCAGTTCTTC.

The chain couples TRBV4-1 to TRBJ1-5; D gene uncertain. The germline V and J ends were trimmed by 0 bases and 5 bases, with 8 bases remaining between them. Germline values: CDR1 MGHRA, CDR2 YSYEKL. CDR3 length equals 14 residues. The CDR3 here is CASSQDLSDQPQHF. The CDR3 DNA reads TGCGCCAGCAGCCAAGATTTGTCGGATCAGCCCCAGCATTTT.

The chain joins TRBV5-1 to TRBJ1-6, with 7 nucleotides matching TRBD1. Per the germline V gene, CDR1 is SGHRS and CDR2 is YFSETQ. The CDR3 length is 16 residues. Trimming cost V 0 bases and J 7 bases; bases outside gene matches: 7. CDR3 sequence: CASSLEGQFVNSPLHF. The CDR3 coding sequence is TGCGCCAGCAGCTTGGAGGGACAGTTCGTGAATTCACCCCTCCACTTT.

The CDR3 nucleotides read TGCAGTGCAAGGACAGGTAACGAGCAGTACTTC. Amino acid sequence: CSARTGNEQYF. The V and J genes are TRBV20-1 and TRBJ2-7; 7 bases match TRBD1. V gave up 6 bases and J gave up 5 bases; unmatched junction bases: 4. The CDR3 spans 11 residues. CDR1 is DFQATT, CDR2 SNEGSKA, per germline (reference sequence).

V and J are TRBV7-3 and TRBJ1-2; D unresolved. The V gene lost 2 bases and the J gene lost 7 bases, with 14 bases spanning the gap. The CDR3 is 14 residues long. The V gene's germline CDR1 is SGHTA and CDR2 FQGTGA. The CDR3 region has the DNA TGTGCCAGCAGCTTAGGAGGGCAGAGTCTTGGCTACACCTTC. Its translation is CASSLGGQSLGYTF.

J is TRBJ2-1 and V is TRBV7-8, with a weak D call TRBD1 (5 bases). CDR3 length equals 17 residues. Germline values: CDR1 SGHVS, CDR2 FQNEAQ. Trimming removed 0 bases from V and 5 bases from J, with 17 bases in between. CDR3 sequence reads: CASSLAFAGIMDNEQFF. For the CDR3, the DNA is TGTGCCAGCAGCTTAGCCTTTGCAGGGATTATGGACAATGAGCAGTTCTTC.

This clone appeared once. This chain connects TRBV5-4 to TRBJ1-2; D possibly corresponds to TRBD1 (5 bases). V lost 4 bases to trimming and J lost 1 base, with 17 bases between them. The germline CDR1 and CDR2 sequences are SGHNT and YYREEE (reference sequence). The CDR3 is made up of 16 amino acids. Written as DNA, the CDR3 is TGTGCCAGCAGCCAACCTCGACAGATACTTAACTATGGCTACACCTTC. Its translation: CASSQPRQILNYGYTF.

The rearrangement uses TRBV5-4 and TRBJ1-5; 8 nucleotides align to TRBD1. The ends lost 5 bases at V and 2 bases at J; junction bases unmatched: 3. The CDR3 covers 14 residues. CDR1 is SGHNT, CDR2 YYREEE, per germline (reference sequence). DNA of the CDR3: TGTGCCAGCAGTGTGGACAGGGGCAATCAGCCCCAGCATTTT. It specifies CASSVDRGNQPQHF.

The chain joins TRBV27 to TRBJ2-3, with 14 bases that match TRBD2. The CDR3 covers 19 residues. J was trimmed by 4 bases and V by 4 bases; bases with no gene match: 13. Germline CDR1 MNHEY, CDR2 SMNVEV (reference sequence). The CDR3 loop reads CASSSNPPTSGRVADTQYF. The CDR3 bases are TGTGCCAGCAGTTCCAATCCCCCGACTAGCGGGAGGGTCGCAGATACGCAGTATTTT.

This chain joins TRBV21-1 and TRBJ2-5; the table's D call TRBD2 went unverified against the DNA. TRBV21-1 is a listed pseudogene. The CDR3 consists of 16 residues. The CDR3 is CASSKSKTSGNETQYF. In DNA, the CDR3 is TGTGCCAGCAGCAAATCGAAGACTAGCGGGAACGAGACCCAGTACTTC.

The CDR3 DNA sequence: TGCGCCAGCAGCTTGAGCGGCGGATTTAGCAATCAGCCCCAGCATTTT. As protein: CASSLSGGFSNQPQHF. This chain links TRBV5-1 with TRBJ1-5; no reliable D call. The CDR3 sequence is 16 residues long. Trimming cost V 1 base and J 0 bases, with 11 bases left between them. Per the germline V gene, CDR1 is SGHRS and CDR2 is YFSETQ.

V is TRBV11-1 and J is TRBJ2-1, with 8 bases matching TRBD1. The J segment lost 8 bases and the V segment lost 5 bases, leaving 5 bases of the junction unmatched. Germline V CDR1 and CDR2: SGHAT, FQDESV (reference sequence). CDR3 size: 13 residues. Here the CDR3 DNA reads TGTGCCAGCAGCCGGACAGGGAGGTATGAGCAGTTCTTC. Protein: CASSRTGRYEQFF.

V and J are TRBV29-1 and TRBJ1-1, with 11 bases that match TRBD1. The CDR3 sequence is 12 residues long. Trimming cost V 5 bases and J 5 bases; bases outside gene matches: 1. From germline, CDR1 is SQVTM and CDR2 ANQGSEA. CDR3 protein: CSVRDRGTEAFF. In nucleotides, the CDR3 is TGCAGCGTTCGGGACAGGGGGACTGAAGCTTTCTTT.

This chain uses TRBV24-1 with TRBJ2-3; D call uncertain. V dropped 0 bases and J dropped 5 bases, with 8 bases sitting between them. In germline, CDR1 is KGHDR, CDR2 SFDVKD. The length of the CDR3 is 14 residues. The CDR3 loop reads CATSDLHTVDTQYF. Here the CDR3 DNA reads TGTGCCACCAGTGATTTGCATACGGTAGATACGCAGTATTTT.

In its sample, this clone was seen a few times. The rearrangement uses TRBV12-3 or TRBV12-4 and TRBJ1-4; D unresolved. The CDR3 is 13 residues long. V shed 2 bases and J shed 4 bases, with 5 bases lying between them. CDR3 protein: CASSLQINEKLFF. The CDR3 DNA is TGTGCCAGCAGTTTACAGATTAATGAAAAACTGTTTTTT.

The DNA for the CDR3 is TGTGCCAGCTCACCCAAAGGACAGGGGGCGCGGTACGAGCAGTACTTC. Translated: CASSPKGQGARYEQYF. V usage is TRBV18 and J usage is TRBJ2-7; 11 bases match TRBD1. CDR3 length equals 16 residues. Germline loops: CDR1 KGHSH, CDR2 LQKENI. V gave up 3 bases and J gave up 4 bases; unmatched junction bases: 8.

CDR3 nucleotides: TGCGCCAGCCACCCCGCGAGGGACAGGGGCCTCGGGAACTATGGCTACACCTTC. Residues: CASHPARDRGLGNYGYTF. V is TRBV5-1 and J is TRBJ1-2; 10 bases map to TRBD1. The trim removed 7 bases at V and 2 bases at J, leaving 17 bases unmatched. Germline V gene data show CDR1 as SGHRS and CDR2 as YFSETQ. The CDR3 spans 18 residues.

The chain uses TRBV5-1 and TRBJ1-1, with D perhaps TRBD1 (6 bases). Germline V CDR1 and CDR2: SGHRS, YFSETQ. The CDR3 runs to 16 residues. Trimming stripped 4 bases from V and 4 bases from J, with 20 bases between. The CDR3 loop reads CASSPETGGFGTEAFF. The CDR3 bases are TGCGCCAGCAGCCCGGAGACGGGGGGCTTCGGCACTGAAGCTTTCTTT.

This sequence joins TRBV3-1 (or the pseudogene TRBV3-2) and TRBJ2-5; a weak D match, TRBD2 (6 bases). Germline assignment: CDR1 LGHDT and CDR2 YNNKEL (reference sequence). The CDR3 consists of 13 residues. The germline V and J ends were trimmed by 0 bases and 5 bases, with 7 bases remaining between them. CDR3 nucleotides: TGTGCCAGCAGCCAAGATGGGGGGGAGACCCAGTACTTC. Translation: CASSQDGGETQYF.

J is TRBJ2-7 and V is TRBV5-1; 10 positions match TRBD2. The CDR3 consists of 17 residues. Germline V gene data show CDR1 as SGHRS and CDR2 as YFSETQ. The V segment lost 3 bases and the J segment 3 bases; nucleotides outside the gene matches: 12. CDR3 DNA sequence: TGCGCCAGCAGCTCGGCTCCTTTAGCGGGAGGCCTCTACGAGCAGTACTTC. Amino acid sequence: CASSSAPLAGGLYEQYF.

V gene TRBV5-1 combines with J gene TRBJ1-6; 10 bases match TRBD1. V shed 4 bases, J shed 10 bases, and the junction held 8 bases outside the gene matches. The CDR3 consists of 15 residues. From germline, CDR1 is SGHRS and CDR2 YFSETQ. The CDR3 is CASSVTGGAGSPLHF. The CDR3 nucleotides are TGCGCCAGCAGCGTGACAGGGGGCGCGGGGTCACCCCTCCACTTT.

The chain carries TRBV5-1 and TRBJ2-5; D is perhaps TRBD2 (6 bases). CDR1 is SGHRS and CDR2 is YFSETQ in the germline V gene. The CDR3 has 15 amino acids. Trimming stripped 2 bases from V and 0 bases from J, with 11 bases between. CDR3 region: CASSFEGGHQETQYF. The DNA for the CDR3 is TGCGCCAGCAGCTTTGAGGGAGGCCACCAAGAGACCCAGTACTTC.

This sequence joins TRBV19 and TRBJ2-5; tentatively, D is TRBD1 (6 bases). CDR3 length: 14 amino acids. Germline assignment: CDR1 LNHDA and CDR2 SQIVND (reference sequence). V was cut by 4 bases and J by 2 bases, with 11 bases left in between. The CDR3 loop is CASSKGDGQETQYF. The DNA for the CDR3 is TGTGCCAGTAGTAAGGGGGACGGTCAAGAGACCCAGTACTTC. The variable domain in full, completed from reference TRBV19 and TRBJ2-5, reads DGGITQSPKYLFRKEGQNVTLSCEQNLNHDAMYWYRQDPGQGLRLIYYSQIVNDFQKGDIAEGYSVSREKKESFPLTVTSAQKNPTAFYLCASSKGDGQETQYFGPGTRLLVL.

CDR3 protein: CASSFGGGETQYF. DNA for the CDR3: TGTGCCAGCAGCTTTGGCGGCGGGGAGACCCAGTACTTC. J is TRBJ2-5 and V is TRBV5-6; a possible D gene is TRBD2 (5 bases). The germline V and J ends were trimmed by 2 bases and 5 bases, with 10 bases remaining between them. This CDR3 is 13 amino acids long. The germline V gene has CDR1 SGHDT and CDR2 YYEEEE.

CDR3 protein: CASSAGQGGSNEQYF. The CDR3 DNA reads as TGTGCCAGCAGCGCCGGACAGGGAGGTTCGAACGAGCAGTACTTC. V is TRBV9 and J is TRBJ2-7, with 8 bases aligning to TRBD1. The CDR3 is 15 amino acids. J gave up 5 bases and V 3 bases, and 10 bases lay outside the gene matches. Germline CDR1 SGDLS, CDR2 YYNGEE. The variable domain in full, with the rest retrieved from reference TRBV9 and TRBJ2-7, is DSGVTQTPKHLITATGQRVTLRCSPRSGDLSVYWYQQSLDQGLQFLIQYYNGEERAKGNILERFSAQQFPDLHSELNLSSLELGDSALYFCASSAGQGGSNEQYFGPGTRLTVT.

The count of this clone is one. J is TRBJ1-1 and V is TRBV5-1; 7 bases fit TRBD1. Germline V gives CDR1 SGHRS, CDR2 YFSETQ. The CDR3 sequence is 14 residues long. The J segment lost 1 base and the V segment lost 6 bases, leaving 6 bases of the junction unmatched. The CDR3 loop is CASNLQGENTEAFF. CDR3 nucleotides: TGCGCCAGCAACCTCCAGGGGGAGAACACTGAAGCTTTCTTT.

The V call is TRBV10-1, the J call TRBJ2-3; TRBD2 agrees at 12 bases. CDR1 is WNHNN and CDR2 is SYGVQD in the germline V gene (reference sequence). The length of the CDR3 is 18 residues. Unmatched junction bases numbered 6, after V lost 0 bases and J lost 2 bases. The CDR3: CASSESTSGRPFTDTQYF. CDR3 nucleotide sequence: TGCGCCAGCAGTGAGTCGACTAGCGGGAGACCGTTCACAGATACGCAGTATTTT.

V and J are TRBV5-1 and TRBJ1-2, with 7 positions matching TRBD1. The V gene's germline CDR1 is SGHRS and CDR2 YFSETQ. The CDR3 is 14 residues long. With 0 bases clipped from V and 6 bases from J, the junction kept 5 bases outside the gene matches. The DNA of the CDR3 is TGCGCCAGCAGCTTGGGTGGAGGGGGCGATGGCTACACCTTC. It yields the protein CASSLGGGGDGYTF. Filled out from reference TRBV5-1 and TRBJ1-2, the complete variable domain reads KAGVTQTPRYLIKTRGQQVTLSCSPISGHRSVSWYQQTPGQGLQFLFEYFSETQRNKGNFPGRFSGRQFSNSRSEMNVSTLELGDSALYLCASSLGGGGDGYTFGSGTRLTVV.